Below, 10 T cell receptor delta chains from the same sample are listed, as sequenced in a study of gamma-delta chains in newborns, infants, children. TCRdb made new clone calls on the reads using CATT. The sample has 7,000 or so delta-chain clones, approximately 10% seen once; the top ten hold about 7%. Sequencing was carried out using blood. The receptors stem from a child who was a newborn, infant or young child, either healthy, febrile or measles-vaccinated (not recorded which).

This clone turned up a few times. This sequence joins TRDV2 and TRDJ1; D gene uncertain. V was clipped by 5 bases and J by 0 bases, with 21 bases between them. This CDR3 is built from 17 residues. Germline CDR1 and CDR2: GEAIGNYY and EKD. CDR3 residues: CACGPVQTEGYTDKLIF. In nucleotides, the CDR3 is TGTGCCTGTGGCCCCGTTCAGACTGAGGGTTACACCGATAAACTCATCTTT.

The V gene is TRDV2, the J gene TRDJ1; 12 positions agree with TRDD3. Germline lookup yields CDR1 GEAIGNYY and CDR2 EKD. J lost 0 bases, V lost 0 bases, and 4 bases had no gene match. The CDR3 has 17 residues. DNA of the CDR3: TGTGCCTGTGACACCCTGGGGGATACGTCGTACACCGATAAACTCATCTTT. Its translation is CACDTLGDTSYTDKLIF.

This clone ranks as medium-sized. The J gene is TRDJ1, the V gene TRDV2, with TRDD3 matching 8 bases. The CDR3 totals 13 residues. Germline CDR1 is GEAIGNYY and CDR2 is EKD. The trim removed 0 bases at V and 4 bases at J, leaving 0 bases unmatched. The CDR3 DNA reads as TGTGCCTGTGACACCTGGGGGATCGATAAACTCATCTTT. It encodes CACDTWGIDKLIF.

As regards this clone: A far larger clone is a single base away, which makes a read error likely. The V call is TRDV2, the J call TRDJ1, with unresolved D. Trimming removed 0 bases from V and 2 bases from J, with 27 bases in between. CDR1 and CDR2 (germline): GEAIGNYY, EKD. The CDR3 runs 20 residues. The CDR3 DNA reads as TGTGCCTGTGACACCGTAGGAGCCCCACTGAGAGCCGTTGGGACCGATAAACTCATCTTT. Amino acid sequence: CACDTVGAPLRAVGTDKLIF.

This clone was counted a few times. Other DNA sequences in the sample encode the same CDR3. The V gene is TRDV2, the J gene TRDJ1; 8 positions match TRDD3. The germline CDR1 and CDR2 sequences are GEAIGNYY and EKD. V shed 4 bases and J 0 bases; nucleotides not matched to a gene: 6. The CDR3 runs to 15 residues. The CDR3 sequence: CACDPLGDYTDKLIF. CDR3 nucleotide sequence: TGTGCCTGTGATCCCCTGGGGGACTACACCGATAAACTCATCTTT.

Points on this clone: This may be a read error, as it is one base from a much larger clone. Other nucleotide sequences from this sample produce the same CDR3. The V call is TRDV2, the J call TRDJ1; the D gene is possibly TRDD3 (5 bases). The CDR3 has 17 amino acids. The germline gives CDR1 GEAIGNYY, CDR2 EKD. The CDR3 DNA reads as TGTGCCTGCGACAGCGCGGGATCTGGGAGAGACACCGATAAACTCATCTTT. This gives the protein CACDSAGSGRDTDKLIF.

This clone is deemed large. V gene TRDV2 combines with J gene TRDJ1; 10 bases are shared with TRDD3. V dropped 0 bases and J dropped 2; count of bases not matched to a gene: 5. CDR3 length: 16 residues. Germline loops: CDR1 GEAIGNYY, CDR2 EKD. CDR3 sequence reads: CACDTVGGIRTDKLIF. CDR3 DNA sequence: TGTGCCTGTGACACCGTGGGGGGGATACGGACCGATAAACTCATCTTT.

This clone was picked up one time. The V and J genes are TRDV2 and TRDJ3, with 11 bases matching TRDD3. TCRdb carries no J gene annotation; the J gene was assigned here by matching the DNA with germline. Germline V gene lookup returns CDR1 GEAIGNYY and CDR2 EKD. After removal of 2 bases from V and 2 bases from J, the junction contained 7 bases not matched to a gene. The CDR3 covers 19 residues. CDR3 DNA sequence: TGTGCCTGTGACAGGATGGGGGATACGCTCACCTGGGACACCCGACAGATGTTTTTC. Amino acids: CACDRMGDTLTWDTRQMFF.

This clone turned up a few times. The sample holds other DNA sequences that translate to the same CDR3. CDR3 sequence: CACDVLGDTSSWDTRQMFF. As DNA, the CDR3 is TGTGCCTGTGACGTACTGGGGGACACGAGCTCCTGGGACACCCGACAGATGTTTTTC. V usage is TRDV2 and J usage is TRDJ3; the match to TRDD3 covers 9 bases. Germline V lookup: CDR1 GEAIGNYY, CDR2 EKD. J was trimmed by 0 bases and V by 3 bases; bases with no gene match: 8. The CDR3 totals 19 residues.

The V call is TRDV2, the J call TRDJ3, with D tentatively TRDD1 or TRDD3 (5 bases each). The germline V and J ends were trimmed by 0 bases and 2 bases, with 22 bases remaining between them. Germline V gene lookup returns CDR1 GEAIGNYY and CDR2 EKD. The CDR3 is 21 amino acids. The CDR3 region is CACDTVIEAGTGAWDTRQMFF. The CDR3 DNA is TGTGCCTGTGACACCGTAATAGAGGCTGGGACGGGCGCCTGGGACACCCGACAGATGTTTTTC.